Listed below are T cell receptor beta chains from one sample, sequenced in a study of cytomegalovirus exposure and HLA in healthy donors. TCRdb's table, derived via immunoSEQ multiplex PCR, lists solely in-frame clones and lacks some. This table holds about 170,000 clones, 70% to 90% found once. The sample taken for sequencing was PBMCs. These receptors all stem from a man between 25 and 39 years old in good health and CMV-seropositive. Both conserved end residues are part of each CDR3.

V: TRBV19
J: TRBJ2-7
CDR3: CASSRGQTSSYEQYF

V: TRBV5-4
J: TRBJ2-1
CDR3: CASSLGQGILVSNEQFF

V: TRBV5-1
J: TRBJ2-2
CDR3: CASRSTSGNTGELFF

V: TRBV7-9
J: TRBJ1-6
CDR3: CASSLESHRGDSPLHF

V: TRBV7-9
J: TRBJ1-2
CDR3: CASSSSFQGYGYTF

V: TRBV7-8
J: TRBJ2-3
CDR3: CATLEGGDTQYF

V: TRBV5-1
J: TRBJ1-1
CDR3: CASSLERTSNTEAFF

V: TRBV9
J: TRBJ1-4
CDR3: CASSVGGEDEKLFF

V: TRBV10-1
J: TRBJ1-4
CDR3: CASSDGRGQEKLFF

V: TRBV4-2
J: TRBJ1-2
CDR3: CASSQDREEDYGYTF

V: TRBV18
J: TRBJ2-1
CDR3: CASSPPRGRVRNEQFF

V: TRBV9
J: TRBJ2-1
CDR3: CASSVGTVSYNEQFF

V: TRBV2
J: TRBJ2-2
CDR3: CASRGGAAGGELFF

V: TRBV4-1
J: TRBJ2-3
CDR3: CASSLGLAGDAGGGTDTQYF

V: TRBV5-4
J: TRBJ2-1
CDR3: CASSLELASDEQFF

V: TRBV5-1
J: TRBJ2-7
CDR3: CASSLALGYEQYF

V: TRBV5-5
J: TRBJ2-6
CDR3: CASSPGQWNSGANVLTF

V: TRBV4-3
J: TRBJ2-3
CDR3: CASSQDRMRGSSTDTQYF

V: TRBV29-1
J: TRBJ1-2
CDR3: CSAAGYYGYTF